Listed below are T cell receptor beta chains from one sample, sequenced in a study of shared clonotypes between healthy human individuals. The protocol was immunoSEQ multiplex PCR, while the TCRdb copy is restricted to in-frame clones and leaves out a portion. The table has over 2 million clones, 90% to 95% seen once. Material for sequencing was naive CD4+ T cells sorted from blood. The origin of the receptors is a young man in good health. Both conserved end residues are part of each CDR3. Fields, in order: CDR3 protein, CDR3 DNA, J gene, D gene, clone size, V gene. A D gene is named only where the DNA matches it firmly. Rows may omit the clone size; those that give it use once, few, many or a size class.

CDR3 protein: CASSQHRGHSNNSPLHF; CDR3 DNA: TGCGCCAGCAGTCAACACAGGGGGCATAGTAATAATTCACCCCTCCACTTT; J gene: TRBJ1-6; D gene: TRBD1; clone size: -; V gene: TRBV23-1
CDR3 protein: CASSWGRGAYEQYF; CDR3 DNA: TGTGCCAGCAGTTGGGGCAGGGGTGCGTACGAGCAGTACTTC; J gene: TRBJ2-7; D gene: -; clone size: -; V gene: TRBV27
CDR3 protein: CASSPRDAMNTEAFF; CDR3 DNA: TGTGCCAGCTCACCCCGGGACGCCATGAACACTGAAGCTTTCTTT; J gene: TRBJ1-1; D gene: -; clone size: -; V gene: TRBV18
CDR3 protein: CASSVRGNQPQHF; CDR3 DNA: TGTGCCAGCAGTGTCCGGGGAAATCAGCCCCAGCATTTT; J gene: TRBJ1-5; D gene: -; clone size: -; V gene: TRBV6-1
CDR3 protein: CASSLPGKTYTF; CDR3 DNA: TGTGCCAGCAGTTTACCAGGGAAGACATACACCTTC; J gene: TRBJ1-2; D gene: -; clone size: -; V gene: TRBV28
CDR3 protein: CASSYSITDLYGYTF; CDR3 DNA: TGTGCCAGCAGTTACTCGATCACAGACCTCTATGGCTACACCTTC; J gene: TRBJ1-2; D gene: -; clone size: -; V gene: TRBV6-5
CDR3 protein: CASSLELTGLQFF; CDR3 DNA: TGTGCCAGCAGCTTAGAGCTTACCGGACTCCAGTTCTTC; J gene: TRBJ2-1; D gene: -; clone size: -; V gene: TRBV7-6
CDR3 protein: CARSPSARLPNLLEHF; CDR3 DNA: TGTGCCAGAAGTCCTTCTGCTCGGCTTCCGAATTTACTAGAGCATTTT; J gene: TRBJ1-5; D gene: -; clone size: -; V gene: TRBV5-3
CDR3 protein: CASRWENYGYTF; CDR3 DNA: TGTGCCAGCAGGTGGGAGAACTATGGCTACACCTTC; J gene: TRBJ1-2; D gene: -; clone size: -; V gene: TRBV5-6
CDR3 protein: CASSTSAARQKNIQYF; CDR3 DNA: TGTGCCAGCAGCACCTCCGCGGCCAGGCAGAAAAACATTCAGTACTTC; J gene: TRBJ2-4; D gene: -; clone size: once; V gene: TRBV27
CDR3 protein: CATSRDSGQGRSGANVLTF; CDR3 DNA: TGTGCCACCAGCAGAGATAGCGGGCAGGGGCGGTCTGGGGCCAACGTCCTGACTTTC; J gene: TRBJ2-6; D gene: -; clone size: -; V gene: TRBV15
CDR3 protein: CASSGTGEQYF; CDR3 DNA: TGTGCCAGCAGTGGGACGGGCGAGCAGTACTTC; J gene: TRBJ2-7; D gene: -; clone size: -; V gene: TRBV6-5
CDR3 protein: CASSLWQMSNQPQHF; CDR3 DNA: TGTGCCAGCAGCTTATGGCAGATGAGCAATCAGCCCCAGCATTTT; J gene: TRBJ1-5; D gene: -; clone size: -; V gene: TRBV7-2
CDR3 protein: CASSFPGTGRYEQYF; CDR3 DNA: TGTGCCAGCAGCTTCCCCGGGACAGGGCGGTACGAGCAGTACTTC; J gene: TRBJ2-7; D gene: TRBD1; clone size: -; V gene: TRBV7-2
CDR3 protein: CAIRAGQVTYEQYF; CDR3 DNA: TGTGCCATCAGGGCGGGACAGGTAACGTACGAGCAGTACTTC; J gene: TRBJ2-7; D gene: TRBD1; clone size: few; V gene: TRBV10-3
CDR3 protein: CASSPPVGELFF; CDR3 DNA: TGTGCCAGCAGTCCCCCCGTCGGGGAGCTGTTTTTT; J gene: TRBJ2-2; D gene: -; clone size: -; V gene: TRBV28
CDR3 protein: CASSQDVMGEANYGYTF; CDR3 DNA: TGCGCCAGCAGCCAAGATGTAATGGGGGAGGCTAACTATGGCTACACCTTC; J gene: TRBJ1-2; D gene: -; clone size: -; V gene: TRBV4-3
CDR3 protein: CASLGGGFGEQFF; CDR3 DNA: TGTGCCAGCCTAGGGGGAGGTTTTGGTGAGCAGTTCTTC; J gene: TRBJ2-1; D gene: -; clone size: -; V gene: TRBV19
CDR3 protein: CAISEGPGRETQYF; CDR3 DNA: TGTGCCATCAGTGAAGGTCCAGGGAGGGAGACCCAGTACTTC; J gene: TRBJ2-5; D gene: -; clone size: -; V gene: TRBV10-3
CDR3 protein: CAISEYYGTTIEQFF; CDR3 DNA: TGTGCCATCAGTGAGTATTATGGGACTACGATTGAGCAGTTCTTC; J gene: TRBJ2-1; D gene: TRBD2; clone size: -; V gene: TRBV10-3
CDR3 protein: CSVGSANTEAFF; CDR3 DNA: TGCAGCGTTGGGTCTGCAAACACTGAAGCTTTCTTT; J gene: TRBJ1-1; D gene: -; clone size: -; V gene: TRBV29-1
CDR3 protein: CASSEQKNYEQYF; CDR3 DNA: TGTGCCAGCAGCGAACAGAAGAACTACGAGCAGTACTTC; J gene: TRBJ2-7; D gene: -; clone size: -; V gene: TRBV7-6
CDR3 protein: CASSHRGQSSYEQYF; CDR3 DNA: TGTGCCAGCAGCCACAGGGGACAAAGCTCCTACGAGCAGTACTTC; J gene: TRBJ2-7; D gene: TRBD1; clone size: -; V gene: TRBV28
CDR3 protein: CASSDKGRGGGYTF; CDR3 DNA: TGTGCCAGCAGTGATAAAGGGAGGGGGGGAGGCTACACCTTC; J gene: TRBJ1-2; D gene: -; clone size: few; V gene: TRBV6-1
CDR3 protein: CASSLRSYNEQFF; CDR3 DNA: TGTGCCAGCAGTTTAAGGTCCTACAATGAGCAGTTCTTC; J gene: TRBJ2-1; D gene: -; clone size: -; V gene: TRBV27